A single sample gave rise to the 4 T cell receptor beta chains below, sequenced in a study of T cell repertoires in cytomegalovirus infection. TCRdb re-derived calls from the reads in MiXCR, one entry per CDR3 protein. Found here are about 130,000 distinct CDR3 sequences, 7% to 9.5% of them singletons; the top ten hold 10%. Specimen: PBMCs. Receptors originate from a human donor in good health (CMV status not recorded). Some clones in this sample may be carry-over from other donors' samples.

This clonotype was detected many times. CDR3 in amino acids: CASSEAWAGEETQYF. CDR3 DNA: TGTGCCAGCAGTGAAGCGTGGGCAGGGGAAGAGACCCAGTACTTC. The V gene is TRBV2, the J gene TRBJ2-5; D may be TRBD1 (6 bases). The V gene lost 0 bases and the J gene lost 3 bases, with 11 bases spanning the gap. This CDR3 contains 15 residues. Looked up from germline, CDR1 is SNHLY and CDR2 is FYNNEI.

This clonotype was seen more than once but under ten times. The V and J genes are TRBV19 and TRBJ1-5, with D unclear. The germline gives CDR1 LNHDA, CDR2 SQIVND (reference sequence). The CDR3 length is 15 residues. The V end lost 7 bases, the J end lost 3 bases, and 16 bases lay between the germline ends. CDR3 residues: CASTPTPVNNQPQHF. The DNA for the CDR3 is TGTGCCAGTACCCCCACTCCGGTTAACAATCAGCCCCAGCATTTT.

This clonotype has just a few counts. V is TRBV2 and J is TRBJ1-5, with 7 bases fitting TRBD1. Trimming removed 5 bases from V and 2 bases from J; junction bases left unmatched: 9. The germline V gene encodes CDR1 SNHLY and CDR2 FYNNEI. The CDR3 runs 16 residues. The CDR3 sequence is CASSRGGGAGNQPQHF. The CDR3 nucleotides are TGTGCCAGCAGTAGGGGAGGGGGCGCGGGCAATCAGCCCCAGCATTTT. The whole variable domain, remainder taken from reference TRBV2 and TRBJ1-5, is EPEVTQTPSHQVTQMGQEVILRCVPISNHLYFYWYRQILGQKVEFLVSFYNNEISEKSEIFDDQFSVERPDGSNFTLKIRSTKLEDSAMYFCASSRGGGAGNQPQHFGDGTRLSIL.

This clonotype appeared many times. The rearrangement uses TRBV5-1 and TRBJ2-1; no definite D call. The CDR3 covers 18 residues. Trimming removed 1 base from V and 6 bases from J, with 23 bases in between. Germline lookup yields CDR1 SGHRS and CDR2 YFSETQ. CDR3 amino acids: CASSLTGPTPLVANEQFF. The DNA for the CDR3 is TGCGCCAGCAGCTTGACCGGGCCGACCCCGCTGGTTGCCAATGAGCAGTTCTTC.